This record concerns one T cell receptor (beta chain) sequence. The sample is drawn from a study of blood T cell repertoires in COVID-19. The wider study: The origin of the acute and convalescent COVID-19 samples was the United States, Italy and Spain. T cells, B-cell-depleted T cells, or PBMCs provided the cDNA or gDNA that served as material.

In the authors' methods: Amplification from reference gene primers served as the basis for estimated nucleated cell counts. Data came from immunoSEQ multiplex PCR; TCRdb stores just in-frame clones and leaves some out. From that table come the V and J calls and clone size; the DNA was used to work out D and trimming. The data hold about 78,000 clones, with more than 60% observed a single time. The CDR3 is 12 residues long. The ends were cut back, 1 base at V and 3 bases at J, with 7 bases in the middle. In germline, CDR1 is GTSNPN, CDR2 SVGIG (reference sequence). Sequences were obtained from peripheral blood. The rearrangement joins TRBV30 to TRBJ2-7; the D gene is possibly TRBD1 (5 bases). The source is a human donor in a cohort sampled during active COVID-19. The CDR3 spells CAWSEGIYEQYF. The DNA of the CDR3 is TGTGCCTGGAGTGAGGGGATCTACGAGCAGTACTTC.